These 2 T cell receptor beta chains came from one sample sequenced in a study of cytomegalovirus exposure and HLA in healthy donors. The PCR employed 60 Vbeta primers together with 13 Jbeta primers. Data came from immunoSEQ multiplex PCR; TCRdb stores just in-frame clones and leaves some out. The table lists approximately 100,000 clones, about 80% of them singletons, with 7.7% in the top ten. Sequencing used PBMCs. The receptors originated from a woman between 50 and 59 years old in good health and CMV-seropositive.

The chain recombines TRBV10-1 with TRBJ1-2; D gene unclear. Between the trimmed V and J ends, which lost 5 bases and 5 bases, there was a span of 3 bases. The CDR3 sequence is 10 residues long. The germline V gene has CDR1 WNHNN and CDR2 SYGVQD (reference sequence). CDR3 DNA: TGCGCCAGCAGTCTATATGGCTACACCTTC. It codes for CASSLYGYTF.

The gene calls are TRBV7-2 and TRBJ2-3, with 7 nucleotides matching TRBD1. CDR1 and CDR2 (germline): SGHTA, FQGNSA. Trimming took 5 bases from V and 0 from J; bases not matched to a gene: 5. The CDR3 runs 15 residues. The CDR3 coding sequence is TGTGCCAGCAGCCCACAGGGGCCTAGCACAGATACGCAGTATTTT. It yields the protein CASSPQGPSTDTQYF.